The entry below gives a single T cell receptor (beta chain) sequence along with its context. This sample is drawn from a study of OX40 agonist ivuxolimab in advanced cancers. Study context: As their treatment, patients were administered ivuxolimab, an agonistic anti-OX40 (CD134) antibody. With a range of roughly 20 to 80, age averaged approximately 64 years, and about 80% were male.

Generated by immunoSEQ multiplex PCR, the TCRdb table keeps only in-frame clones and is missing some. This sample has roughly 98,000 clones, with about four fifths found just once. V lost 1 base and J 0 bases, leaving 5 bases between the germline ends. The length of the CDR3 is 14 residues. Germline CDR1 SGHTA, CDR2 FQGNSA. The source material was CD4+ or CD8+ T cells sorted from blood, sampled in a trial of the OX40 agonist ivuxolimab. The J gene is TRBJ2-3, the V gene TRBV7-2; D not certain. The clonotype comes from an adult with an advanced solid tumor such as melanoma, head and neck, liver or kidney cancer. CDR3 sequence (DNA): TGTGCCAGCAGCTTAGGGTCTAGCACAGATACGCAGTATTTT. Its translation is CASSLGSSTDTQYF.